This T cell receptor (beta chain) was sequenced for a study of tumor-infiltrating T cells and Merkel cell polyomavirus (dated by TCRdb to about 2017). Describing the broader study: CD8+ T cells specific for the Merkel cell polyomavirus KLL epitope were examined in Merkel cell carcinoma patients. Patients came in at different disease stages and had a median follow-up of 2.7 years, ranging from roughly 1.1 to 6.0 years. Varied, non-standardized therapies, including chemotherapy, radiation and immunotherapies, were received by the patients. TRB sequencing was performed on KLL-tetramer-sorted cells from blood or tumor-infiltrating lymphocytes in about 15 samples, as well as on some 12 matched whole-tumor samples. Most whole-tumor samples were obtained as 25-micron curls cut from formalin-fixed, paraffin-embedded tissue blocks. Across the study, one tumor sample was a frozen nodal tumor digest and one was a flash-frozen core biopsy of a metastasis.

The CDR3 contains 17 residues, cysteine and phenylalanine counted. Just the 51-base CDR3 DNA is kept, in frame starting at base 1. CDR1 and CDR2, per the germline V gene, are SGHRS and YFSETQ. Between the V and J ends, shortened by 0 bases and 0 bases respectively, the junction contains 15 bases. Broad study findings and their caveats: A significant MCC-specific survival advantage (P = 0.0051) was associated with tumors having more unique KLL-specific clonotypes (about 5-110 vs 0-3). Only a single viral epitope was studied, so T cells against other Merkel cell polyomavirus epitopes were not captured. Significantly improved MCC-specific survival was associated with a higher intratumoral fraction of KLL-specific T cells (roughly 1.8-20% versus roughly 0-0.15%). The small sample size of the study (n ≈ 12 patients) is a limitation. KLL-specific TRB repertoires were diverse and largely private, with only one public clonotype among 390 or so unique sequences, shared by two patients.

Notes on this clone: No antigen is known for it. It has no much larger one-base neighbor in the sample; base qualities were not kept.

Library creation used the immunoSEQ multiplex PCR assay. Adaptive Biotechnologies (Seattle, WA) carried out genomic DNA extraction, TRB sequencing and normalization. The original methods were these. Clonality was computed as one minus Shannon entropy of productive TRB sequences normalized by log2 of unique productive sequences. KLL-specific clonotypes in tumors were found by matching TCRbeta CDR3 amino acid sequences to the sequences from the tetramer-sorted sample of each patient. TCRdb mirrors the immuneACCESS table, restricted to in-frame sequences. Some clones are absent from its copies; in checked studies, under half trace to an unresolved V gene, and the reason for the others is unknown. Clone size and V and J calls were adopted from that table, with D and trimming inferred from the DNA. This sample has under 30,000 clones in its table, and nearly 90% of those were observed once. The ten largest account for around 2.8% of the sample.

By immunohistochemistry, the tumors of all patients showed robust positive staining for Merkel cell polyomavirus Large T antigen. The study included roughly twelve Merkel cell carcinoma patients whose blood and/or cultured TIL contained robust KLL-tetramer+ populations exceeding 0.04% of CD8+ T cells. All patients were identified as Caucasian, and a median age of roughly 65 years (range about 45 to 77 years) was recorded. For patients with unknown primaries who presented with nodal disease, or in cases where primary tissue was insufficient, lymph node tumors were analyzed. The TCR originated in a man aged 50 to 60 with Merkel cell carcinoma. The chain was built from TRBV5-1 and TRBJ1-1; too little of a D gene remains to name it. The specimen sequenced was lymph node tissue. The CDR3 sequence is CASSLGAGSRVNTEAFF. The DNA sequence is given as TGCGCCAGCAGCTTGGGGGCGGGCAGTCGGGTGAACACTGAAGCTTTCTTT.